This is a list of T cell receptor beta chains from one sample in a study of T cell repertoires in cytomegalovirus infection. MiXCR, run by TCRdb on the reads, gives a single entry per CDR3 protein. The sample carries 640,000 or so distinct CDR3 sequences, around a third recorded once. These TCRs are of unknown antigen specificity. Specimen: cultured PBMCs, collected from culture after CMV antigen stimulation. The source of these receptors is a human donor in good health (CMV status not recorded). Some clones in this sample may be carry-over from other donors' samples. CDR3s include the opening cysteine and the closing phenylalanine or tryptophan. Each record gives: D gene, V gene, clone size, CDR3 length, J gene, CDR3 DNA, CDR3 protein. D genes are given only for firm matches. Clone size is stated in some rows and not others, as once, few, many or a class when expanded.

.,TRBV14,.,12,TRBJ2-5,TGTGCCAGCAGCCAAGGGTACGAGACCCAGTACTTC,CASSQGYETQYF
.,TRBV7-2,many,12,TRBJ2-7,TGTGCCAGCAGCTTACCCTCCTACGAGCAGTACTTC,CASSLPSYEQYF
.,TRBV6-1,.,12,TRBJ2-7,TGTGCCAGCAGACCCCTAAGCTCCGAGCAGTACTTC,CASRPLSSEQYF
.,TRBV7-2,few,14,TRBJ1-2,TGTGCCAGCAGCGAACAAAATTGGGTATCTGGCTACACCTTC,CASSEQNWVSGYTF
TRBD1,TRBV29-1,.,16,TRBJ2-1,TGCAGCGTCGCCCTAAGGACCTTCAGGGGGTCCAATGAGCAGTTCTTC,CSVALRTFRGSNEQFF
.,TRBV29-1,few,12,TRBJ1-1,TGCAGCGTTATTGAACAGGTAACTGAAGCTTTCTTT,CSVIEQVTEAFF
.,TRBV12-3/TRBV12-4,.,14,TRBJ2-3,TGTGCCAGCAGTAGGGGCTCCCCCTCCGGTACGCAGTATTTT,CASSRGSPSGTQYF
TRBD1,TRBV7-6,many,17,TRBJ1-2,TGTGCCAGCAGCACCCGTCCGCGGGGGACAGATAACTATGGCTACACCTTC,CASSTRPRGTDNYGYTF
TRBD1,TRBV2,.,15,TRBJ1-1,TGTGCCAGCTTAGGGACAGGGGGCTTGAACACTGAAGCTTTCTTT,CASLGTGGLNTEAFF
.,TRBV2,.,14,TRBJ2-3,TGTGCCAGCAAGGACTTAAGATCCACAGATACGCAGTATTTT,CASKDLRSTDTQYF
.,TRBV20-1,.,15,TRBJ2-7,TGCAGTGCTAGGACGGAGCAGTTGTTCTCCTACGAGCAGTACTTC,CSARTEQLFSYEQYF
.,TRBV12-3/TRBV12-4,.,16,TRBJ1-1,TGTGCCAGCAGTTTAAAGTCGGCCAGGGTGAACACTGAAGCTTTCTTT,CASSLKSARVNTEAFF
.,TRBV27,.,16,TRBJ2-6,TGTGCCAGCAGGAAGATAATCTCCTCTGGGGCCAACGTCCTGACTTTC,CASRKIISSGANVLTF
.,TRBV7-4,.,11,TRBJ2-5,TGTGCCAGCAGCGGCCTGGGATCCCAGTACTTC,CASSGLGSQYF
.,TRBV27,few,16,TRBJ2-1,TGTGCCAGCTTCCCCCTGGCAAGCCCAGCCTACAATGAGCAGTTCTTC,CASFPLASPAYNEQFF
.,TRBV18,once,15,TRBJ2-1,TGTGCCAGCTCACCAGACTCCCGCTCCTACAATGAGCAGTTCTTC,CASSPDSRSYNEQFF
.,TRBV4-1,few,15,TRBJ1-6,TGCGCCAGCAGCCAGGGACCTGGAAGGTCTTCACCCCTCCACTTT,CASSQGPGRSSPLHF
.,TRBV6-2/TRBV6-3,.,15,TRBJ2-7,TGTGCCAGCGCTCCGGGACACCTGTCTTCCTACGAGCAGTACTTC,CASAPGHLSSYEQYF
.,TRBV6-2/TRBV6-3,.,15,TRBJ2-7,TGTGCCAGCAGTCGTCACGGGACGGACTCCTACGAGCAGTACTTC,CASSRHGTDSYEQYF
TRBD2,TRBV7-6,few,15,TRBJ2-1,TGTGCCAGCAGCTTACTAGCGGGAGAAGTTGTTGAGCAGTTCTTC,CASSLLAGEVVEQFF
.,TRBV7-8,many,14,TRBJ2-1,TGTGCCATTCGACGCCGGGACACCTACAATGAGCAGTTCTTC,CAIRRRDTYNEQFF
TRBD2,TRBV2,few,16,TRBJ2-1,TGTGCCAGCATAGGGGGGCGGGGGGCCCATGGGAATGAGCAGTTCTTC,CASIGGRGAHGNEQFF
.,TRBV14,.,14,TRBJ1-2,TGTGCCAGCAGCCCCCACGGAGGGTTCTATGGCTACACCTTC,CASSPHGGFYGYTF
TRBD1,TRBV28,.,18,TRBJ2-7,TGTGCCAGCAGTTTTCCGGGACAGGGGCCGCTAAGCTCCTACGAGCAGTACTTC,CASSFPGQGPLSSYEQYF
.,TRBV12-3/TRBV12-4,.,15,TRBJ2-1,TGTGCCAGCACCTGGGGGGGTGACAGGGGCGATGAGCAGTTCTTC,CASTWGGDRGDEQFF
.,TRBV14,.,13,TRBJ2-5,TGTGCCAGCAGCGCCTCGTACCAAGAGACCCAGTACTTC,CASSASYQETQYF
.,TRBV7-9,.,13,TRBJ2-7,TGTGCCAGCACCCTCCAGGGTCTCGACGAGCAGTACTTC,CASTLQGLDEQYF
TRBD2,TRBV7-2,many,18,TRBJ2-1,TGTGCCAGCAGCTTAGCTAGCGGGGGAAAGAGCTCCTACAATGAGCAGTTCTTC,CASSLASGGKSSYNEQFF
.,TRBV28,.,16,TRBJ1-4,TGTGCCAGCACCCTTGCTTCAGGGGTAACTCGAGGAAAACTGTTTTTT,CASTLASGVTRGKLFF
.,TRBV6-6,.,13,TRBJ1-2,TGTGCCAGCAGTTACAAGGACGGCCATGGCTACACCTTC,CASSYKDGHGYTF
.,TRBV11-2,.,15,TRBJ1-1,TGTGCCAGCAGCTTAGATCACAGTTTCTGGACTGAAGCTTTCTTT,CASSLDHSFWTEAFF
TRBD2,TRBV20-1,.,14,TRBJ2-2,TGCAGTGCCCCTGACGCGGGGGGCACCGGGGAGCTGTTTTTT,CSAPDAGGTGELFF
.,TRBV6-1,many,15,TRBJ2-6,TGTGCCAGCAGTGAGGTGGAGGTTGGGGCCAACGTCCTGACTTTC,CASSEVEVGANVLTF
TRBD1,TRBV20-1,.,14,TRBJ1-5,TGCAGTGCACCCCCCCAGGCAGGGGGTCAGCCCCAGCATTTT,CSAPPQAGGQPQHF
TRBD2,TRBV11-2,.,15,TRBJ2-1,TGTGCCAGCAGCCCCGGGACTATCTCCTACAATGAGCAGTTCTTC,CASSPGTISYNEQFF
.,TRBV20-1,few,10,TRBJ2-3,TGCAGTGCTAAGGACTCAACGCAGTATTTT,CSAKDSTQYF
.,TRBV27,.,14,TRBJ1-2,TGTGCCAGCTTTACACTCAGGGGTGGCTATGGCTACACCTTC,CASFTLRGGYGYTF
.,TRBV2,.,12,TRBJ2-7,TGTGCCAGCAGGGAAGGTCAGGGCGAGCAGTACTTC,CASREGQGEQYF
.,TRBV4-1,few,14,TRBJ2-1,TGCGCCTTTAAAAGCGGGTCTAACTACAATGAGCAGTTCTTC,CAFKSGSNYNEQFF
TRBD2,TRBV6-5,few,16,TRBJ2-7,TGTGCCAGCAGTTTAAGACTAGCAATGCCGCTTGGCGAGCAGTACTTC,CASSLRLAMPLGEQYF
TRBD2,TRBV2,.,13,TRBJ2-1,TGTGCCAGCACGCGGGACTATAACAATGAGCAGTTCTTC,CASTRDYNNEQFF
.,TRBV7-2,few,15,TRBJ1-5,TGTGCCAGCAGCTTAAGTCGCGGTTTGGGTATGCCCCAGCATTTT,CASSLSRGLGMPQHF
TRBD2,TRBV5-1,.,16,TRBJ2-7,TGCGCCAGCAGCTTGGATCGGGAGGAAGACATTTACGAGCAGTACTTC,CASSLDREEDIYEQYF
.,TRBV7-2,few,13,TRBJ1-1,TGTGCCAGCAGCTTAGTTTGGGTTGCTGAAGCTTTCTTT,CASSLVWVAEAFF
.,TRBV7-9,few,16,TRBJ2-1,TGTGCCAGCAGCAGAGACAGTTATACGGGCTACAATGAGCAGTTCTTC,CASSRDSYTGYNEQFF
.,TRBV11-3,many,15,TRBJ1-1,TGTGCCAGCAGCTTGAATTCGGGATCTGAAACTGAAGCTTTCTTT,CASSLNSGSETEAFF
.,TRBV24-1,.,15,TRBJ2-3,TGTGCCACCAGTGACCCACGGAATTCCGGAGATACGCAGTATTTT,CATSDPRNSGDTQYF
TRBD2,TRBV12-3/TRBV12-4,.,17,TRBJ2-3,TGTGCCAGCAGCCGAACCTGGGGACTAGCGGGGGAGGATACGCAGTATTTT,CASSRTWGLAGEDTQYF